These 9 T cell receptor beta chains came from one sample sequenced in a study of blood T cell repertoires in COVID-19. This table comes from immunoSEQ multiplex PCR, and its TCRdb copy is limited to in-frame clones, with some not included. The sample contains roughly 260,000 clones, 91% of which appear only once. The sequenced sample consisted of peripheral blood. The origin of the receptors is a person under 35 with COVID-19, enrolled during active disease.

This chain connects TRBV6-4 to TRBJ1-5, with D unresolved. The CDR3 has 16 residues. Germline CDR1 MRHNA, CDR2 SNTAGT. Trimming pared 6 bases from V and 0 bases from J, leaving 15 bases between. The CDR3 loop reads CASRREADYSNQPQHF. The DNA of the CDR3 is TGTGCCAGCAGAAGAGAGGCAGATTATAGCAATCAGCCCCAGCATTTT.

V gene TRBV7-3 combines with J gene TRBJ2-2, with D possibly matching TRBD2 (6 bases). This CDR3 comprises 15 residues. Germline CDR1 is SGHTA and CDR2 is FQGTGA. V was clipped by 3 bases and J by 2 bases, with 10 bases between them. CDR3 nucleotide sequence: TGTGCCAGCAGCTTTGGGACTGCAAACACCGGGGAGCTGTTTTTT. Translated: CASSFGTANTGELFF.

The V gene is TRBV6-6, the J gene TRBJ1-2; D is possibly TRBD1 (5 bases). Germline V gene sequence: CDR1 MNHNY, CDR2 SVGAGI (reference sequence). With 7 bases removed from V and 5 bases from J, the gap between germline ends came to 14 bases. The CDR3 extends over 13 amino acids. DNA of the CDR3: TGTGCCAGCACCGACAGTTCGCCTTATGGCTACACCTTC. Translated, it gives CASTDSSPYGYTF.

The J gene is TRBJ2-2, the V gene TRBV5-1; 8 bases are shared with TRBD2. The V segment lost 4 bases and the J segment 1 base; nucleotides outside the gene matches: 3. This CDR3 has 15 amino acids. CDR1 SGHRS and CDR2 YFSETQ come from the germline V gene. This CDR3 reads CASSLSGVNTGELFF. The DNA for the CDR3 is TGCGCCAGCAGCCTTAGCGGGGTGAACACCGGGGAGCTGTTTTTT.

This clone has just one count. The chain has TRBV28 and TRBJ2-1; TRBD2 matches 8 bases. This CDR3 region has 16 residues. With V trimmed by 3 bases and J by 5 bases, 9 bases remained unmatched. From germline, CDR1 is MDHEN and CDR2 SYDVKM. DNA of the CDR3: TGTGCCAGCAGTTTCCAAGAAGAGCGGGAGCACAATGAGCAGTTCTTC. Translated, it gives CASSFQEEREHNEQFF.

The chain recombines TRBV11-2 with TRBJ2-3, with 9 bases aligning to TRBD2. Trimming cost V 0 bases and J 1 base; bases outside gene matches: 8. The CDR3 is 18 amino acids. From germline, CDR1 is SGHAT and CDR2 FQNNGV. In nucleotides, the CDR3 is TGTGCCAGCAGCTTAGATTTTAGCGGGAGCCCCCGCACAGATACGCAGTATTTT. It encodes CASSLDFSGSPRTDTQYF.

This chain joins TRBV3-1 (or the pseudogene TRBV3-2) and TRBJ2-1, with 8 positions matching TRBD2. Germline lookup yields CDR1 LGHDT and CDR2 YNNKEL (reference sequence). This CDR3 contains 20 residues. V lost 0 bases to trimming and J lost 2 bases; unmatched junction nucleotides: 15. CDR3 amino acids: CASSQEPPRVVAGTYNEQFF. In DNA form, the CDR3 reads TGTGCCAGCAGCCAAGAACCCCCCCGGGTGGTAGCGGGAACCTACAATGAGCAGTTCTTC.

V gene TRBV19 combines with J gene TRBJ1-2; D call uncertain. The CDR3 loop spans 10 amino acids. Per the germline V gene, CDR1 is LNHDA and CDR2 is SQIVND (reference sequence). V lost 8 bases and J lost 6, with 7 bases in between. The CDR3 protein is CASWRDGYTF. The CDR3 coding sequence is TGTGCCAGTTGGAGGGATGGCTACACCTTC. Variable domain in full (rest from reference TRBV19 and TRBJ1-2): DGGITQSPKYLFRKEGQNVTLSCEQNLNHDAMYWYRQDPGQGLRLIYYSQIVNDFQKGDIAEGYSVSREKKESFPLTVTSAQKNPTAFYLCASWRDGYTFGSGTRLTVV.

This clone is a singleton in its sample. The chain couples TRBV15 to TRBJ1-5, with D perhaps TRBD1 (5 bases). CDR1 and CDR2 (germline): LNHNV, YYDKDF (reference sequence). CDR3 length equals 16 residues. Trimming took off 0 bases at V and 7 bases at J, with 16 bases between the two ends. This CDR3 is CATSRDLTGAGQPQHF. The CDR3, as DNA: TGTGCCACCAGCAGAGACCTAACAGGAGCCGGCCAGCCCCAGCATTTT.